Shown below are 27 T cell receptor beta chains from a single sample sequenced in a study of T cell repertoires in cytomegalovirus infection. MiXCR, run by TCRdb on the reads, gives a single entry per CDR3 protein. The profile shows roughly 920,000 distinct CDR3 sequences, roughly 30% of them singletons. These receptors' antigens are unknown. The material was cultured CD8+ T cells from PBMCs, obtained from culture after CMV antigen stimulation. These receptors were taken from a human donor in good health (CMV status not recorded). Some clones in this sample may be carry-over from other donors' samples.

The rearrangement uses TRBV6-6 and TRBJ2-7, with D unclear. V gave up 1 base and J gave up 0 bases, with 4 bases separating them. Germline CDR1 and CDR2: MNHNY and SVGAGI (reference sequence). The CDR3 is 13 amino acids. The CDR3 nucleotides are TGTGCCAGCAGTTACTTCGCCTCCTACGAGCAGTACTTC. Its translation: CASSYFASYEQYF.

CDR3 region: CASSLLPDTGELFF. For the CDR3, the DNA is TGTGCCAGCAGCTTACTGCCGGACACCGGGGAGCTGTTTTTT. The chain combines TRBV5-6 with TRBJ2-2; no clear D. Germline values: CDR1 SGHDT, CDR2 YYEEEE. V was trimmed by 2 bases and J by 3 bases, leaving 8 bases between them. CDR3 length: 14 amino acids.

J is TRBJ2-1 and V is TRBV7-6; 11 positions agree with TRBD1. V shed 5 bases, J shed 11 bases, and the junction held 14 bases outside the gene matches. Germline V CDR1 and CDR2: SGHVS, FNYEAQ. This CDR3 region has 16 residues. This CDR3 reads CASSKYGTGGQVKQFF. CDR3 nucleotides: TGTGCCAGCAGCAAATACGGGACAGGGGGACAGGTTAAGCAGTTCTTC.

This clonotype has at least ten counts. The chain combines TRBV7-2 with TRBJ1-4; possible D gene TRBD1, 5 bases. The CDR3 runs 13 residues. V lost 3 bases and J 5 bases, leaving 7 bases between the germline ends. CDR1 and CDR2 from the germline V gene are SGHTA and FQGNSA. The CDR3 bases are TGTGCCAGCAGCTTTGCAGGGAATGAAAAACTGTTTTTT. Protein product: CASSFAGNEKLFF.

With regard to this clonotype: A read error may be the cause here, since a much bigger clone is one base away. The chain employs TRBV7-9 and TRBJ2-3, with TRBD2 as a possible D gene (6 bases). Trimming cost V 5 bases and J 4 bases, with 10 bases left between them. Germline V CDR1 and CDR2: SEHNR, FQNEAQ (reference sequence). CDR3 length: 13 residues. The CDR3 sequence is CASSIGSADTQYF. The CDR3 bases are TGTGCCAGCAGCATCGGGAGCGCAGATACGCAGTATTTT.

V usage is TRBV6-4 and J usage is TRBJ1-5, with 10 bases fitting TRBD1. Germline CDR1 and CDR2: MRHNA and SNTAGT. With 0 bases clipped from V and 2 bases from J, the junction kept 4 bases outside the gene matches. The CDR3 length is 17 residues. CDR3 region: CASSDSYGTGGNQPQHF. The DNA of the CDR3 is TGTGCCAGCAGTGACTCTTATGGGACAGGGGGCAATCAGCCCCAGCATTTT.

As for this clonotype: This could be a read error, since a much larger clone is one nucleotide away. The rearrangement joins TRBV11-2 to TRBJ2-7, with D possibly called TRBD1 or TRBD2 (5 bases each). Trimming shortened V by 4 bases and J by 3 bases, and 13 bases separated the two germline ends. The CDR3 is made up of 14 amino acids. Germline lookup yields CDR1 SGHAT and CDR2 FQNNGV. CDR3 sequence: CASSSGPGRYEQYV. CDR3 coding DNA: TGTGCCAGCAGCTCAGGACCGGGACGCTACGAGCAGTACGTC.

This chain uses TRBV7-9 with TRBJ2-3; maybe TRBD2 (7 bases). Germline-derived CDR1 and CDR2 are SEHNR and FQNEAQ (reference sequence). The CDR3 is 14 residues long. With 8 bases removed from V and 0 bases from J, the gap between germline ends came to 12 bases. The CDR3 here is CASRGAASTDTQYF. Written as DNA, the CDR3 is TGTGCCAGCCGGGGGGCGGCTAGCACAGATACGCAGTATTTT.

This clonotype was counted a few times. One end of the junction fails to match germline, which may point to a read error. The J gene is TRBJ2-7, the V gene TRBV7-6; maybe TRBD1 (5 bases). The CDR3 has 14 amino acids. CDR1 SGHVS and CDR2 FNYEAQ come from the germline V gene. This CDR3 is CASSPQGRDYEQYF. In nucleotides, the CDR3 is TGTGCTAGCAGCCCCCAGGGCCGAGACTACGAGCAGTACTTC.

The CDR3 DNA sequence: TGTGCCAGCAGTTTACTGGGGGGGTCTAACGAGCAGTACTTC. Translated, it gives CASSLLGGSNEQYF. V and J are TRBV27 and TRBJ2-7; TRBD2 aligns across 7 bases. This CDR3 is 14 amino acids long. Germline assignment: CDR1 MNHEY and CDR2 SMNVEV (reference sequence). V lost 2 bases, J lost 5 bases, and 6 bases stayed unmatched.

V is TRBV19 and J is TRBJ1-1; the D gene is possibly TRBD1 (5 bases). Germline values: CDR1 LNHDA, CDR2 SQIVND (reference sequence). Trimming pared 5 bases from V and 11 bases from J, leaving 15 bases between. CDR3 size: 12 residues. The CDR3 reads CASSPGTVVAFF. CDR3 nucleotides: TGTGCCAGTAGTCCCGGGACGGTTGTGGCTTTCTTT.

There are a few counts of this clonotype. CDR3 sequence reads: CASLGSLNSGANVLTF. In DNA, the CDR3 is TGTGCCAGTTTGGGGAGCCTCAACTCTGGGGCCAACGTCCTGACTTTC. The V gene is TRBV7-8, the J gene TRBJ2-6; TRBD2 might be the D (5 bases). V was clipped by 9 bases and J by 0 bases, with 15 bases between them. CDR3 size: 16 residues. Germline CDR1 reads SGHVS; CDR2 reads FQNEAQ.

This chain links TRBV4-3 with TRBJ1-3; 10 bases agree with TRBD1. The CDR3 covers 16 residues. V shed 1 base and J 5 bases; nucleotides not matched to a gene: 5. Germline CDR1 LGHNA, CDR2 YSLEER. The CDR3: CASSQGDRGPRNTIYF. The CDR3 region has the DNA TGCGCCAGCAGCCAAGGAGACAGGGGGCCAAGAAACACCATATATTTT.

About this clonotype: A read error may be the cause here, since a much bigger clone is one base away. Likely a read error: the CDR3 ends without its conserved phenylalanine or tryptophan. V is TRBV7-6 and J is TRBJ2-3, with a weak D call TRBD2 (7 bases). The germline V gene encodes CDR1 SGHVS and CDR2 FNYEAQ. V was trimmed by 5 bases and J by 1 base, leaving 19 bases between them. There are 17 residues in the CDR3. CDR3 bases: TGTGCCAGCAGCCCCACGAGAAAGGGGGGGGGCACAGATACGCAGTATTCT. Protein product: CASSPTRKGGGTDTQYS.

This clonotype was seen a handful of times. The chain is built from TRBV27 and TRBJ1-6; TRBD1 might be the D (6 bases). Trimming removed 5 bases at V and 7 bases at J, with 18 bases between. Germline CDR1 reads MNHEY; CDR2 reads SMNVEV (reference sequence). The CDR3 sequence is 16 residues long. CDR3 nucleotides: TGTGCCAGCAGTCTCCAAACAGGGATCAGGAATTCACCCCTCCACTTT. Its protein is CASSLQTGIRNSPLHF.

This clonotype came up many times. Written as DNA, the CDR3 is TGTGCCAGCAGTGAAGCGAGGACTAGCGGGGGGACCGAGCAGTTCTTC. Its protein is CASSEARTSGGTEQFF. The chain is built from TRBV6-1 and TRBJ2-1; 14 bases match TRBD2. The CDR3 loop spans 16 amino acids. With 0 bases clipped from V and 10 bases from J, the junction kept 5 bases outside the gene matches. Germline V gene sequence: CDR1 MNHNS, CDR2 SASEGT.

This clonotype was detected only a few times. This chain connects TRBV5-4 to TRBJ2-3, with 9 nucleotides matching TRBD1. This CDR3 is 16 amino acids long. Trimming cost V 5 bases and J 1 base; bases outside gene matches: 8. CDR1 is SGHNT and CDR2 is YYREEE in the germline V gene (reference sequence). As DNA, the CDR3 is TGTGCCAGCAGTTCATCGCGGGACAGGGGCACAGATACGCAGTATTTT. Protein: CASSSSRDRGTDTQYF.

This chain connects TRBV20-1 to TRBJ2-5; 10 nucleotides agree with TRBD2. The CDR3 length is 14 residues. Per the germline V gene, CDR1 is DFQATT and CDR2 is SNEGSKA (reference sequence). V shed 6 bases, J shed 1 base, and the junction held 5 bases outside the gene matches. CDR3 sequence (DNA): TGCAGTGCCAGCGGGGGGGGAAGCCAAGAGACCCAGTACTTC. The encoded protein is CSASGGGSQETQYF.

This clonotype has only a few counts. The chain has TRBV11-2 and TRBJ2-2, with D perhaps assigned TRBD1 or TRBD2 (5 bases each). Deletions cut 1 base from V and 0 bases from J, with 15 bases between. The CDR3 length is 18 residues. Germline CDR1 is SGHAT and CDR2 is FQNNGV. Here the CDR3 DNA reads TGTGCCAGCAGCTTAGTACCAGGGAGTGTAACGAACACCGGGGAGCTGTTTTTT. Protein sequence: CASSLVPGSVTNTGELFF.

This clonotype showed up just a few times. The CDR3 nucleotides read TGTGCCAGCAGTCCCGGCCCGCTCGCAGATACGCAGTATTTT. Its protein product is CASSPGPLADTQYF. The rearrangement links TRBV27 to TRBJ2-3; D not certain. The ends were cut back, 5 bases at V and 4 bases at J, with 13 bases in the middle. Germline V gene data show CDR1 as MNHEY and CDR2 as SMNVEV (reference sequence). The CDR3 runs to 14 residues.

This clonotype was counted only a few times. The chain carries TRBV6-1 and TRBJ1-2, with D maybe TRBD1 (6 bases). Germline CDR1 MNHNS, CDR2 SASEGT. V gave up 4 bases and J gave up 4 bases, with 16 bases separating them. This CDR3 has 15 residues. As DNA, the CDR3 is TGTGCCAGCAGTGTTGACAGGTCACTTTTCTATGGCTACACCTTC. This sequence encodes CASSVDRSLFYGYTF.

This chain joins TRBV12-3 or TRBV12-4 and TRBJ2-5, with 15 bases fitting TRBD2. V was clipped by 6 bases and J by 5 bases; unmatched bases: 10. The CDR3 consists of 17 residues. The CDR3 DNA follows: TGTGCCAGCAGAGGACTAGCGGGGGGGCAGATCACCGAGACCCAGTACTTC. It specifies CASRGLAGGQITETQYF.

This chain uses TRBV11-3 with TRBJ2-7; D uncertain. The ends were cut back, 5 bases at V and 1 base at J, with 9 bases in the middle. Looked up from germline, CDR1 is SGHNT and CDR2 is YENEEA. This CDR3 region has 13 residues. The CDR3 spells CASSLYGSYEQYF. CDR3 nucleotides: TGTGCCAGCAGCCTATACGGATCCTACGAGCAGTACTTC. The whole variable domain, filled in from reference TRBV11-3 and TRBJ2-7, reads EAGVVQSPRYKIIEKKQPVAFWCNPISGHNTLYWYLQNLGQGPELLIRYENEEAVDDSQLPKDRFSAERLKGVDSTLKIQPAELGDSAVYLCASSLYGSYEQYFGPGTRLTVT.

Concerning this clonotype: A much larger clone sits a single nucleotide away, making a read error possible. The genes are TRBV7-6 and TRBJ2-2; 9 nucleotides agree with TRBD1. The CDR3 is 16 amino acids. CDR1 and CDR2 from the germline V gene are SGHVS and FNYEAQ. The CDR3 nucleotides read TGTGCCAGCAGCCCTAGGACAGGGGCGAACACCGGGGAGCCGTTTTTT. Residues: CASSPRTGANTGEPFF.

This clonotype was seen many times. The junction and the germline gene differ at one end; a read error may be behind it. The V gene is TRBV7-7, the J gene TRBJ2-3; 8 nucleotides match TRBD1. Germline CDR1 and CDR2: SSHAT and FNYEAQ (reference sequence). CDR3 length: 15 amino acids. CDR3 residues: CASSLEGQATDTQYF. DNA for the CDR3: TGTGCTAGCAGCTTAGAGGGACAGGCCACAGATACGCAGTATTTT.

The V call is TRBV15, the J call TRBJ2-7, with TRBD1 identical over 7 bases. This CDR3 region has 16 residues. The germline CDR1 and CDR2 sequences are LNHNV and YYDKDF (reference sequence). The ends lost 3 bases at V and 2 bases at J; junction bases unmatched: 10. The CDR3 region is CATSSPSTGAPYEQYF. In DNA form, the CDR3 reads TGTGCCACCAGCAGTCCCTCCACAGGGGCCCCCTACGAGCAGTACTTC. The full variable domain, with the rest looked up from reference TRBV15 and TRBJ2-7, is DAMVIQNPRYQVTQFGKPVTLSCSQTLNHNVMYWYQQKSSQAPKLLFHYYDKDFNNEADTPDNFQSRRPNTSFCFLDIRSPGLGDTAMYLCATSSPSTGAPYEQYFGPGTRLTVT.

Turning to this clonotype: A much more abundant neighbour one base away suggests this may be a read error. The CDR3 DNA is TGTGCCAACAGTTTATGGGGGAGCTCCTACAATGAGCAGTTCTTC. This encodes CANSLWGSSYNEQFF. The rearrangement joins TRBV27 to TRBJ2-1; tentatively, D is TRBD1 or TRBD2 (5 bases each). The CDR3 spans 15 residues. The V gene's germline CDR1 is MNHEY and CDR2 SMNVEV (reference sequence).